These 6 T cell receptor beta chains came from one sample sequenced in a study of cytomegalovirus exposure and HLA in healthy donors. PCR used 60 Vbeta primers and 13 Jbeta primers. The assay was immunoSEQ multiplex PCR, and TCRdb's table has in-frame clones only and misses some. Of more than 200,000 clones listed, 60% to 80% are singletons. Sequencing was carried out using PBMCs. The receptors were gathered from a male donor in good health and CMV-seronegative.

The chain is built from TRBV5-4 and TRBJ1-3; 9 bases match TRBD1. Germline-derived CDR1 and CDR2 are SGHNT and YYREEE (reference sequence). This CDR3 comprises 16 residues. The trim removed 2 bases at V and 2 bases at J, leaving 5 bases unmatched. CDR3: CASSFNTGGAGNTIYF. The CDR3, as DNA: TGTGCCAGCAGCTTTAATACAGGGGGCGCTGGAAACACCATATATTTT.

The genes are TRBV5-4 and TRBJ2-7, with 8 bases aligning to TRBD1. The germline V gene encodes CDR1 SGHNT and CDR2 YYREEE (reference sequence). J gave up 0 bases and V 2 bases, and 10 bases lay outside the gene matches. The CDR3 is made up of 17 amino acids. CDR3 amino acids: CASSLDSRGQSSYEQYF. Written as DNA, the CDR3 is TGTGCCAGCAGCTTAGACTCCAGGGGGCAGAGCTCCTACGAGCAGTACTTC.

The chain joins TRBV5-1 to TRBJ1-2; 9 bases align to TRBD1. Trimming removed 2 bases from V and 1 base from J; junction bases left unmatched: 12. This CDR3 is 18 amino acids long. The germline gives CDR1 SGHRS, CDR2 YFSETQ. DNA of the CDR3: TGCGCCAGCAGCTTAGGAGAGTTTCCGGGACAGGGTAACTATGGCTACACCTTC. Its translation is CASSLGEFPGQGNYGYTF.

The V call is TRBV28, the J call TRBJ1-5; 8 nucleotides match TRBD1. The germline gives CDR1 MDHEN, CDR2 SYDVKM. Losses at the gene ends were 4 bases for V and 9 bases for J; bases not matched to a gene: 14. CDR3 length equals 16 residues. DNA of the CDR3: TGTGCCAGCAGTTCCGGAACCCACAGGGGGAGGTTGCCCCAGCATTTT. It codes for CASSSGTHRGRLPQHF.

In the case of this clone: A read error may produce the germline difference seen at one junction end. Different DNA sequences within this sample yield the same CDR3. The V and J genes are TRBV6-1 and TRBJ2-1, with D hard to call. This CDR3 is built from 13 residues. Germline assignment: CDR1 MNHNS and CDR2 SASEGT. In nucleotides, the CDR3 is TGTGCCAGCAGTGAAGCGGTTCTCGGTGAGCAATTCTTC. This sequence encodes CASSEAVLGEQFF.

This clone was picked up one time. The V call is TRBV6-1, the J call TRBJ1-6; 9 bases map to TRBD1. CDR3 size: 16 residues. The V gene's germline CDR1 is MNHNS and CDR2 SASEGT. V was clipped by 2 bases and J by 9 bases; unmatched bases: 8. In nucleotides, the CDR3 is TGTGCCAGCAGTGAATTTGAGGGACAGGGTGTTTCACCCCTCCACTTT. Its translation: CASSEFEGQGVSPLHF.